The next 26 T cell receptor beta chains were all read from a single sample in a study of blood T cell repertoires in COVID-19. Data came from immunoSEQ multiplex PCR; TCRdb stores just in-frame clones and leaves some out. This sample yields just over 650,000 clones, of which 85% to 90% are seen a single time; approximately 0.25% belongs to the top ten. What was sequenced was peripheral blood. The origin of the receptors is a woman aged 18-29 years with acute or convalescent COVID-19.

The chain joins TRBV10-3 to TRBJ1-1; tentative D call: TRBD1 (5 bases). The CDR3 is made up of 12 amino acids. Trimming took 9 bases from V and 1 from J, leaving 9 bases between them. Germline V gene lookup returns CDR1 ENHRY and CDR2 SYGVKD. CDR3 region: CAIGRENTEAFF. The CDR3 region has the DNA TGTGCCATTGGCAGGGAGAACACTGAAGCTTTCTTT.

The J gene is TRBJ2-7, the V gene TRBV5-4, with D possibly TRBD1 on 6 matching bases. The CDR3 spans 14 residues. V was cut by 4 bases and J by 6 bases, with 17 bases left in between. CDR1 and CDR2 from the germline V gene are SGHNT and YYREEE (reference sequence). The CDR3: CASSPLGQGSEQYF. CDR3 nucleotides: TGTGCCAGCAGCCCCCTGGGGCAGGGGAGCGAGCAGTACTTC.

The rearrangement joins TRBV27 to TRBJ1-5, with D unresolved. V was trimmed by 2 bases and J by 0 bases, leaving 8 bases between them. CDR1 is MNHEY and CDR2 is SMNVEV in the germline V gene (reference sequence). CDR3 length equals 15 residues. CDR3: CASSLIAYSNQPQHF. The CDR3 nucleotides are TGTGCCAGCAGTTTAATAGCATATAGCAATCAGCCCCAGCATTTT.

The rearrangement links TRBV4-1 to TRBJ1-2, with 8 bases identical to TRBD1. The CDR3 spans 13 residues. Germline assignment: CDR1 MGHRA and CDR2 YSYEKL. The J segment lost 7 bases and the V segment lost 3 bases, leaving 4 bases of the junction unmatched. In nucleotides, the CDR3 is TGCGCCAGCAGCCAGCAGGGGGCGCGTGGCTACACCTTC. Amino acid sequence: CASSQQGARGYTF.

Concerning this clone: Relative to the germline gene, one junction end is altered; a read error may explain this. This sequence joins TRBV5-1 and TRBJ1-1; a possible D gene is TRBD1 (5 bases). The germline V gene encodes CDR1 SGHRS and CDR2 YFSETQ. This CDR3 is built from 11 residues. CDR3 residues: CASRTGTVAFF. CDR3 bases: TGCGCCAGCCGGACTGGGACTGTAGCTTTCTTT. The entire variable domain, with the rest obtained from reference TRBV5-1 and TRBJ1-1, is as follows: KAGVTQTPRYLIKTRGQQVTLSCSPISGHRSVSWYQQTPGQGLQFLFEYFSETQRNKGNFPGRFSGRQFSNSRSEMNVSTLELGDSALYLCASRTGTVAFFGQGTRLTVV.

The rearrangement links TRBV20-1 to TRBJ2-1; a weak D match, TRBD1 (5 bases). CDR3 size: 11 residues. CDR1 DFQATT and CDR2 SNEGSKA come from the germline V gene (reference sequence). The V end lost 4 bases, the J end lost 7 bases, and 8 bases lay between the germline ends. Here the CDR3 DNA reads TGCAGTGCTAAGAAGGGGAATGAGCAGTTCTTC. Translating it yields CSAKKGNEQFF.

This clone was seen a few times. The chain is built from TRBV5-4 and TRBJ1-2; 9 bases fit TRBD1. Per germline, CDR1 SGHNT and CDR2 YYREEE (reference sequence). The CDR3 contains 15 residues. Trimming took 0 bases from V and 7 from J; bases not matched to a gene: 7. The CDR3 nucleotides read TGTGCCAGCAGCTTGGCCGGGACAGGGACGGGTGGCTACACCTTC. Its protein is CASSLAGTGTGGYTF.

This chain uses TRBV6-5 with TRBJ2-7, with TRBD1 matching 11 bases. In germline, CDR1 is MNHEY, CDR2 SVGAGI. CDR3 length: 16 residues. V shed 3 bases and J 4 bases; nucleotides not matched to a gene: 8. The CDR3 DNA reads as TGTGCCAGCAGTTATGAAACCCGGGACAGGGGGTACGAGCAGTACTTC. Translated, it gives CASSYETRDRGYEQYF.

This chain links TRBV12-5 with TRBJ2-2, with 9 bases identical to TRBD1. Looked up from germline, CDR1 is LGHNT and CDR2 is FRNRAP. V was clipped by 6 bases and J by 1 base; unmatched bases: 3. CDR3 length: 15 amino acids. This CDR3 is CASGTGQGNTGELFF. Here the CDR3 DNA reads TGTGCTAGTGGCACGGGACAGGGGAACACCGGGGAGCTGTTTTTT.

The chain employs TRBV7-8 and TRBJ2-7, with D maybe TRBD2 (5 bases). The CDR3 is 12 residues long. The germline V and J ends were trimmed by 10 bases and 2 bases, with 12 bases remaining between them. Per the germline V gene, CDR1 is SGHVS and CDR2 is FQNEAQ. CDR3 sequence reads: CATGVRPYEQYF. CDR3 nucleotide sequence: TGTGCCACCGGGGTGAGGCCCTACGAGCAGTACTTC. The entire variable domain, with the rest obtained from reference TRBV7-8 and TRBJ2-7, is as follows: GAGVSQSPRYKVAKRGQDVALRCDPISGHVSLFWYQQALGQGPEFLTYFQNEAQLDKSGLPSDRFFAERPEGSVSTLKIQRTQQEDSAVYLCATGVRPYEQYFGPGTRLTVT.

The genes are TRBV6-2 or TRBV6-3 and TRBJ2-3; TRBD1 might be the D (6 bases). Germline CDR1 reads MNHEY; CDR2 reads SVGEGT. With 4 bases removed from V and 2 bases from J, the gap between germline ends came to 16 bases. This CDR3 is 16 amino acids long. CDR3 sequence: CASSSPGHRNTDTQYF. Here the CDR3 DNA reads TGTGCCAGCAGTTCCCCGGGACACCGTAACACAGATACGCAGTATTTT.

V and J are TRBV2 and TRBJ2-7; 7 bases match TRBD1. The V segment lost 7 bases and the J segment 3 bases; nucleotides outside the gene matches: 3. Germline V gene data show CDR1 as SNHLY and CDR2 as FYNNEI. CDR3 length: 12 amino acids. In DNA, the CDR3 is TGTGCCAGCAAAGGACAGGTCTACGAGCAGTACTTC. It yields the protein CASKGQVYEQYF.

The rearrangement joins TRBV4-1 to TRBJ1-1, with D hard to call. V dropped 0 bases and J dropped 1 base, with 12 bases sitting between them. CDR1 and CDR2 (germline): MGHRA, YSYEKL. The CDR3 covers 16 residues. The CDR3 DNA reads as TGCGCCAGCAGCCAAGATACCGGCAGGCCGAACACTGAAGCTTTCTTT. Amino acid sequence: CASSQDTGRPNTEAFF.

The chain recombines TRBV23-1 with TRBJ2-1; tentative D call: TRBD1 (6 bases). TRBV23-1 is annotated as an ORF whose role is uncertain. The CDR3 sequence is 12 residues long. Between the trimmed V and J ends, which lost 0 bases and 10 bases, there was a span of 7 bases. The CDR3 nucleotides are TGCGCCAGCAGTCAATCTGACAGGGAGCAGTTCTTC. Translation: CASSQSDREQFF.

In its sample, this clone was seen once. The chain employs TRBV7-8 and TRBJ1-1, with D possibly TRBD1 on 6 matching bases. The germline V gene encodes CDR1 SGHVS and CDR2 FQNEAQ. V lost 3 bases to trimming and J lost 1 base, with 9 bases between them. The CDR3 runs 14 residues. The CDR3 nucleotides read TGTGCCAGCAGCTTGGCAGGGGCGAACACTGAAGCTTTCTTT. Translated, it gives CASSLAGANTEAFF.

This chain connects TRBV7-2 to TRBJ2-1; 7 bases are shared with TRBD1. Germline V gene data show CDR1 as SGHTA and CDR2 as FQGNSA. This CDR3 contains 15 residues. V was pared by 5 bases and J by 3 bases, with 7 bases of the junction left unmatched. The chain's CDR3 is CASSSRGGFYNEQFF. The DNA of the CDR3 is TGTGCCAGCAGCAGTAGAGGGGGCTTCTACAATGAGCAGTTCTTC.

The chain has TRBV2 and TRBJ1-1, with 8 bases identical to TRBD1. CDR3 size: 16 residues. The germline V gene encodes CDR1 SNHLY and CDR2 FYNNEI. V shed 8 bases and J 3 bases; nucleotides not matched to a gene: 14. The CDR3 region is CASRAPRQGHYTEAFF. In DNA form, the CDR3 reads TGTGCCAGCCGCGCCCCCCGACAGGGGCACTACACTGAAGCTTTCTTT.

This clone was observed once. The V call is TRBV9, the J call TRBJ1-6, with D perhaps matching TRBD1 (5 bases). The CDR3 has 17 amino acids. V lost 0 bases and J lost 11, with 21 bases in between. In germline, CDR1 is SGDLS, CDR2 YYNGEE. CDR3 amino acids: CASSVDRGSVGSPPLHF. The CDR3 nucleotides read TGTGCCAGCAGCGTAGATAGGGGCAGTGTAGGTTCGCCACCCCTCCACTTT.

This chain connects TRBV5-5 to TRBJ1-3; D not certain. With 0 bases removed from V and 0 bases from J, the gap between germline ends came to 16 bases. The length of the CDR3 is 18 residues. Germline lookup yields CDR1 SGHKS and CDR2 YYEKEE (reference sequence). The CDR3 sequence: CASSLEAQRPLSGNTIYF. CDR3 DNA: TGTGCCAGCAGCTTGGAAGCCCAGAGGCCTCTCTCTGGAAACACCATATATTTT.

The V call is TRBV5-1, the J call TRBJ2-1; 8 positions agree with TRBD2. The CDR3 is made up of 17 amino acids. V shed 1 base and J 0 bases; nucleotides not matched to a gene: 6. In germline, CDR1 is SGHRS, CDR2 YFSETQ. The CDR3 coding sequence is TGCGCCAGCAGCTTGAACCCGGGGGGGAGCTCCTACAATGAGCAGTTCTTC. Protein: CASSLNPGGSSYNEQFF.

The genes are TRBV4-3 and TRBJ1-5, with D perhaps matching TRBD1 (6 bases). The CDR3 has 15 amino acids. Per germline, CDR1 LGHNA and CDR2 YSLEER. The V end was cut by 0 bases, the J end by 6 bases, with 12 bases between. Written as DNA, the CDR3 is TGCGCCAGCAGCCAAGATGGGCAGGGGATTCAGCCCCAGCATTTT. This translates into CASSQDGQGIQPQHF.

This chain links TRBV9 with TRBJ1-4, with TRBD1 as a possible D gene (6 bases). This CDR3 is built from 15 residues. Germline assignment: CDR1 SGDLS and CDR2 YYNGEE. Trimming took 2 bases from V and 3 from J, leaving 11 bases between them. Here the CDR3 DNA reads TGTGCCAGCAGCGTCGCGGACAGAGCTAATGAAAAACTGTTTTTT. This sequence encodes CASSVADRANEKLFF. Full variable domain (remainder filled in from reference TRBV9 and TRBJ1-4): DSGVTQTPKHLITATGQRVTLRCSPRSGDLSVYWYQQSLDQGLQFLIQYYNGEERAKGNILERFSAQQFPDLHSELNLSSLELGDSALYFCASSVADRANEKLFFGSGTQLSVL.

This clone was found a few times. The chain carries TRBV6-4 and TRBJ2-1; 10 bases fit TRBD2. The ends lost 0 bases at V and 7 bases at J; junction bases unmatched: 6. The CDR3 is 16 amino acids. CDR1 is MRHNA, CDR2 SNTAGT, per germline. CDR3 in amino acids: CASSDSPSGGPNEQFF. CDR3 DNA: TGTGCCAGCAGTGACTCCCCTAGCGGGGGCCCAAATGAGCAGTTCTTC.

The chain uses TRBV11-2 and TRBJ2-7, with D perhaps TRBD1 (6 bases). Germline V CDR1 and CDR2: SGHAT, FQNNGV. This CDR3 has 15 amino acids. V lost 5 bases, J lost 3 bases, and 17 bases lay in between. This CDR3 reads CASSPSGQGNYEQYF. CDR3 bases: TGTGCCAGCAGCCCCTCGGGGCAGGGGAACTACGAGCAGTACTTC.

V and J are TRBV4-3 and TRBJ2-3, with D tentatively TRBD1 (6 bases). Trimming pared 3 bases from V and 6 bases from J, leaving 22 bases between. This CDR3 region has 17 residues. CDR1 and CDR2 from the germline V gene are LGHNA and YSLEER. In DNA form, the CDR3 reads TGCGCCAGCAGCCAGGGCACACCGGGACAAAGTTTCGATACGCAGTATTTT. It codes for CASSQGTPGQSFDTQYF.

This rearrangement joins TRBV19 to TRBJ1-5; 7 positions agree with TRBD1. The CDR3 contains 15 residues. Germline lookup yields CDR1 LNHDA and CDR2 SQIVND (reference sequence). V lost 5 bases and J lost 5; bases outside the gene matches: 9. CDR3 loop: CASSPRDSAHQPQHF. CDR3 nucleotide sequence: TGTGCCAGTAGTCCGAGGGACAGTGCGCATCAGCCCCAGCATTTT.